This T cell receptor beta chain came from a study of blood T cell repertoires in COVID-19. Study in general: COVID-19 samples, acute and convalescent, were from the United States, Italy and Spain.

Unmatched junction bases numbered 8, after V lost 5 bases and J lost 5 bases. Germline values: CDR1 SEHNR, CDR2 FQNEAQ (reference sequence). This CDR3 spans 17 amino acids. This table comes from immunoSEQ multiplex PCR, and its TCRdb copy is limited to in-frame clones, with some not included. This table has 120,000 or so clones, 80% to 85% appearing once. Material for sequencing was peripheral blood. The rearrangement links TRBV7-9 to TRBJ2-3, with TRBD2 matching over 15 bases. The sequence was collected from a woman in her 30s who had recovered from COVID-19. CDR3 protein: CASSPAGTSGRRDTQYF. The DNA for the CDR3 is TGTGCCAGCAGCCCCGCCGGGACTAGCGGGAGGAGAGATACGCAGTATTTT.